This paragraph covers one T cell receptor (beta chain) sequence. The antigen remains undetermined. For TCR, cDNA came from 5'RACE template switching, which added a universal primer site and UMIs. TCRdb reanalysed the 5' RACE reads using MiXCR and keeps one entry per CDR3 protein. The data contain over 250,000 distinct CDR3 sequences, approximately 4% of them seen just once; the ten biggest clones take up around 24%. The sample belongs to a study of T cells after yellow fever vaccination. Study findings and constraints: Booster sampling recovered most clones from primary vaccination (roughly 96% CD4, approximately 90% CD8). Some clonotypes, a small share, were shared between CD4 and CD8 compartments.

The origin of this receptor is a young man who received the YFV17D yellow fever vaccine. Here the sequenced sample was PBMCs, taken 5 days after the yellow fever booster vaccination.

In nucleotides, the CDR3 is TGCAGTGCTTATCGACGGAAAAGGTGGGAGACCCAGTACTTC. Protein sequence: CSAYRRKRWETQYF. The chain uses TRBV20-1 and TRBJ2-5, with D hard to call. The CDR3 totals 14 residues. V gave up 5 bases and J gave up 5 bases, with 18 bases separating them. From germline, CDR1 is DFQATT and CDR2 SNEGSKA (reference sequence).